The entry below gives a single T cell receptor beta chain sequence along with its context. What this receptor recognizes is not known. One base away there is no much larger clone; base qualities are not given. This record belongs to a study of T cells in tumors after PD-1 blockade (dated by TCRdb to 2018 to 2020). Study-level background: Patients with prior checkpoint blockade, systemic immunosuppressant use, or recent radiotherapy or other anti-cancer therapy within 4 weeks were excluded. An average of approximately 120,000 TCR templates (range roughly 23,000-257,772) and roughly 37,000 unique clonotypes was obtained for peripheral blood samples. RECIST version 1.1 was the standard used to evaluate clinical response. To compare blood and tumor clonotypes, bulk TCR sequencing was performed on under 12 peripheral blood samples from 5 patients. Pembrolizumab 200 mg every 3 weeks or cemiplimab 350 mg every 2 weeks was administered to patients. The study performed paired single-cell RNA and TCR sequencing on site-matched tumors from BCC or SCC patients before and after anti-PD-1 therapy. Ongoing daily vismodegib 150 mg was also given to a subset of patients during anti-PD-1 treatment. Overall results and qualifications from the work: The source of novel T cell clones was not identified, and lymphoid organs or rare unexpanded clones within the tumor or the tumor periphery could be included among the possible sources. About 40% of TCR clonotypes from the tumor were detected in blood, and certain novel exhausted tumor clones were present in blood collected before treatment, which suggests recruitment from the periphery.

As encoded in the germline V gene, CDR1 is MNHEY while CDR2 is SVGAGI. Trimming removed 6 bases from V and 4 bases from J, leaving 10 bases between the germline ends. From cysteine to phenylalanine, the CDR3 is 12 amino acids long. The only DNA kept is the CDR3, 36 bases in frame from the first base. In light of the paper, this sample's time point label describes: after anti-PD-1 therapy. For bulk TCRbeta sequencing, genomic DNA was extracted from tumor biopsies or peripheral blood, and input amounts ranged from about 600 ng to 6,004 ng. Every patient had histologically proven advanced or metastatic basal or squamous cell carcinoma and was a poor candidate for surgical resection. The basal cell carcinoma cohort was made up of more than 10 patients, and bulk tumor TCR sequencing was performed for several of these patients. The immunoSEQ platform was used to carry out deep TCRbeta sequencing. On the study's bioinformatics: For further analysis, only productive rearrangements were exported from the immunoSEQ Analyzer. T cell phenotypes were assigned to bulk TCRbeta clonotypes by matching to single-cell RNA+TCR-seq clones sharing the same TCRbeta sequence. Using bulk TCR sequencing data, clone enrichment in tumor was calculated by dividing a clone's tumor frequency by the same clone's PBMC frequency. GLIPH was used to sort TCRs into specificity groups, which are clusters of distinct TCRs that likely recognize common antigens through shared CDR3 motifs. Sourced from immuneACCESS, this table was stored by TCRdb with only in-frame sequences that have V and J called. A share of the clones is absent; for the studies checked, an unresolved V gene accounts for under half, and the remainder has no known explanation. V, J and clone size derive from that table, while D and trimming were established from the DNA sequence. The sample data list 60,000 to 70,000 clones, and approximately 74% of these were observed just once. About 4.5% of the sample lies in the top ten.

The chain employs TRBV6-5 and TRBJ2-7, with TRBD1 as a weak D call on 6 bases. This clonotype was sampled from a human donor with basal cell carcinoma. The sequenced sample was PBMCs, obtained after anti-PD-1 treatment. The DNA is TGTGCCAGCAGGCAGGGGTTTTACGAGCAGTACTTC. It is translated as CASRQGFYEQYF.